One T cell receptor beta chain is described in this entry. Its antigen is undetermined. Gene names follow the mouse nomenclature. The CDR3 extends 1 residue past the end of the read, so its final part is completed from the germline J gene. These data come from a study of tissue T cells after allogeneic stem cell transplantation. Study conclusions and caveats: The patient cohort was small and clinically heterogeneous, with limited sampling depth. Tissue-detected TCR repertoire was only partly captured by blood and spleen T cells.

Time point given: mouse harvest day 7 after allogeneic transplant. Mouse grafts combined 10^7 T-cell-depleted bone marrow cells with 10^6 splenic CD5+ T cells. Assay used: immunoSEQ multiplex PCR; TCRdb lists only in-frame clones, some missing. The sample has around 4,500 clones, roughly three fifths seen once. V lost 1 base, J lost 4 bases, and 10 bases lay in between. The CDR3 is made up of 13 amino acids. Germline assignment: CDR1 GKSSPN and CDR2 SITVG. The sequenced sample consisted of spleen. This TCR was recovered from a female BALB/c mouse given C57BL/6 T cells with graft-versus-host disease after an allogeneic hematopoietic cell transplant. The gene calls are TRBV31 and TRBJ1-1, with D possibly matching TRBD1 (6 bases). CDR3: CAWSQGEGTEVFF. The CDR3 bases that were read are TGTGCCTGGAGTCAGGGGGAGGGCACAGAAGTCTTC.